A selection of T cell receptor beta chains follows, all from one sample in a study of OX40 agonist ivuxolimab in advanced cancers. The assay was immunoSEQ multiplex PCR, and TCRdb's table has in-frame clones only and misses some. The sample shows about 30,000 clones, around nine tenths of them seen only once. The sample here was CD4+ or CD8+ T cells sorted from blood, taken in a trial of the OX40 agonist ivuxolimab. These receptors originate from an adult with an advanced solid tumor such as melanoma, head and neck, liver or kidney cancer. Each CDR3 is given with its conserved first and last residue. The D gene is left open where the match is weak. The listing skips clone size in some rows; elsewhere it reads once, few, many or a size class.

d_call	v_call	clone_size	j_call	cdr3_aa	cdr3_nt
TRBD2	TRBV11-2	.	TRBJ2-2	CASSDPGLATGELFF	TGTGCCAGCAGTGATCCGGGACTAGCGACCGGGGAGCTGTTTTTT
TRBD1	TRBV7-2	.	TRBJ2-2	CASSLVQGSTGELFF	TGTGCCAGCAGCTTAGTACAGGGGAGCACCGGGGAGCTGTTTTTT
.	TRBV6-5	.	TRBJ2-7	CASQSDGFYEQYF	TGTGCCAGCCAGAGCGACGGTTTCTACGAGCAGTACTTC
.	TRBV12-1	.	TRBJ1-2	CASSRTGGSPYGYTF	TGTGCCAGCAGCCGAACAGGGGGCTCTCCCTATGGCTACACCTTC
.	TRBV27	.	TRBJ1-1	CASSLSTLQTEAFF	TGTGCCAGCAGTTTATCGACCCTCCAAACTGAAGCTTTCTTT
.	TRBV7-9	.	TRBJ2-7	CASSLASEYEQYF	TGTGCCAGCAGCTTAGCTTCAGAATACGAGCAGTACTTC
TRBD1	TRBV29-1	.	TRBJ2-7	CSVEGPGQDGSSYEQYF	TGCAGCGTTGAAGGACCGGGACAGGACGGTAGCTCCTACGAGCAGTACTTC
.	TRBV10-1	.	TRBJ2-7	CASSGARGLREQYF	TGCGCCAGCAGTGGGGCCCGGGGACTGCGAGAGCAGTACTTC
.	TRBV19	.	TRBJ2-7	CASSPSRDEQYF	TGTGCCAGTAGTCCAAGTCGGGACGAGCAGTACTTC
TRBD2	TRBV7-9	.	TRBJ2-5	CASSLAGRETQYF	TGTGCCAGCAGCTTAGCCGGGAGGGAGACCCAGTACTTC
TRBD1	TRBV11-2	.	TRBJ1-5	CASSPRTGGLAQPQHF	TGTGCCAGCAGCCCACGGACAGGGGGTCTGGCTCAGCCCCAGCATTTT
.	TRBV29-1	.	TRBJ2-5	CSVPPGDGTQYF	TGCAGCGTTCCTCCGGGAGACGGGACCCAGTACTTC
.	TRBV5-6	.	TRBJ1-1	CASSPTGNTEAFF	TGTGCCAGCAGCCCAACAGGGAATACTGAAGCTTTCTTT
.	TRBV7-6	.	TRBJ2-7	CASSPGGREQYF	TGTGCCAGCAGCCCCGGTGGCCGCGAGCAGTACTTC
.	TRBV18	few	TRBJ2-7	CASSPPTTGSYEQYF	TGTGCCAGCTCACCGCCAACTACCGGCTCCTACGAGCAGTACTTC
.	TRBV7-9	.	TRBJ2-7	CASSLNYEQYF	TGTGCCAGCAGCCTCAACTACGAGCAGTACTTC
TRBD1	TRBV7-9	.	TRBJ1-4	CASSLRDRGGEKLFF	TGTGCCAGCAGCCTCCGGGACAGGGGCGGTGAAAAACTGTTTTTT
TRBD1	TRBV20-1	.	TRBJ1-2	CSARTGYGYTF	TGCAGTGCGCGGACAGGCTATGGCTACACCTTC
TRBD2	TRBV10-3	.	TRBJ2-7	CAISESYGLAGSREQYF	TGTGCCATCAGTGAGTCCTATGGACTAGCGGGTTCGAGAGAGCAGTACTTC
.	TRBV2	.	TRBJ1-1	CASSDLNTEAFF	TGTGCCAGCAGTGATTTGAACACTGAAGCTTTCTTT
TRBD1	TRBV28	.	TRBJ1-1	CASSRDGQASQWNTEAFF	TGTGCCAGCAGCCGAGACGGACAGGCTTCTCAATGGAACACTGAAGCTTTCTTT
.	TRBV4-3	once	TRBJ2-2	CASSQARDWGWTGELFF	TGCGCCAGCAGCCAAGCCCGGGACTGGGGGTGGACCGGGGAGCTGTTTTTT
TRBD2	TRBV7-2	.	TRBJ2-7	CASSLATIAGGGEQYF	TGTGCCAGCAGCTTAGCTACGATAGCGGGAGGCGGCGAGCAGTACTTC
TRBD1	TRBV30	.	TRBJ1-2	CAWTGTGSGYTF	TGTGCCTGGACCGGGACAGGGTCTGGCTACACCTTC
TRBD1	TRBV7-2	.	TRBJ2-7	CASSPGTESYEQYF	TGTGCCAGCAGCCCCGGGACAGAGTCCTACGAGCAGTACTTC
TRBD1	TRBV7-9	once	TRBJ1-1	CASIARGENTEAFF	TGTGCCAGCATCGCCAGGGGGGAGAACACTGAAGCTTTCTTT
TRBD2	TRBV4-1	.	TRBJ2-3	CASSQGLAGGTDTQYF	TGCGCCAGCAGCCAAGGCCTAGCGGGGGGCACAGATACGCAGTATTTT
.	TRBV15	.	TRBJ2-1	CATSGNSRDEQFF	TGTGCCACCAGCGGGAATAGCAGGGATGAGCAGTTCTTC
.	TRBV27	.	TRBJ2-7	CASSSGPSYEQYF	TGTGCCAGCAGTTCAGGCCCTTCCTACGAGCAGTACTTC
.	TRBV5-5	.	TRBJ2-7	CASSLEAYEQYF	TGTGCCAGCAGCTTGGAAGCTTACGAGCAGTACTTC
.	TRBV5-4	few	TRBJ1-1	CASSSGLNTEAFF	TGTGCCAGCAGCTCAGGGCTGAACACTGAAGCTTTCTTT
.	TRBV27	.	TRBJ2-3	CASSLLPSSTDTQYF	TGTGCCAGCAGTTTACTACCCAGTAGCACAGATACGCAGTATTTT
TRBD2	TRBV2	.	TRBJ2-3	CASSLETGTSAPSTDTQYF	TGTGCCAGCAGCCTGGAAACCGGGACTAGCGCACCTAGCACAGATACGCAGTATTTT
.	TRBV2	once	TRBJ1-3	CASSEAGGSGNTIYF	TGTGCCAGCAGTGAAGCGGGGGGCTCAGGAAACACCATATATTTT
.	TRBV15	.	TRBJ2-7	CATSREGYEQYF	TGTGCCACCTCCCGTGAGGGCTACGAGCAGTACTTC
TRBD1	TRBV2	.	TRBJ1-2	CASSNGGQGPTGYTF	TGTGCCAGCAGCAATGGGGGACAGGGGCCAACTGGCTACACCTTC
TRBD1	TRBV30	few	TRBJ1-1	CAWDLGQGGTEAFF	TGTGCCTGGGACCTAGGACAGGGCGGCACTGAAGCTTTCTTT
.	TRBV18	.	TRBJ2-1	CASSHSNNEQFF	TGTGCCAGCTCACATTCCAACAATGAGCAGTTCTTC
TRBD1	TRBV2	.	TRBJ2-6	CASMGDRAAGANVLTF	TGTGCCAGCATGGGGGACAGGGCCGCAGGGGCCAACGTCCTGACTTTC
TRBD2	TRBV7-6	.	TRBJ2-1	CASSHRLAGFNEQFF	TGTGCCAGCAGCCACAGACTAGCGGGATTCAATGAGCAGTTCTTC
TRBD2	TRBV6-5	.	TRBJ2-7	CASTVTVSGSVEQYF	TGTGCCAGCACCGTTACGGTAAGCGGGAGTGTCGAGCAGTACTTC
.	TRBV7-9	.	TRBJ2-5	CASSLTSPKPGETQYF	TGTGCCAGCAGCCTCACTAGTCCAAAGCCCGGTGAGACCCAGTACTTC
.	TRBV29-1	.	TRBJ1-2	CSVWIGEGYTF	TGCAGCGTGTGGATTGGGGAAGGCTACACCTTC
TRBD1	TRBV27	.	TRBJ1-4	CASSPKLGTGDEFGNEKLFF	TGTGCCAGCAGCCCCAAATTAGGGACAGGGGACGAGTTCGGTAATGAAAAACTGTTTTTT
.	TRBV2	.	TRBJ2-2	CASRAAGELFF	TGTGCCAGCAGGGCCGCAGGGGAGCTGTTTTTT